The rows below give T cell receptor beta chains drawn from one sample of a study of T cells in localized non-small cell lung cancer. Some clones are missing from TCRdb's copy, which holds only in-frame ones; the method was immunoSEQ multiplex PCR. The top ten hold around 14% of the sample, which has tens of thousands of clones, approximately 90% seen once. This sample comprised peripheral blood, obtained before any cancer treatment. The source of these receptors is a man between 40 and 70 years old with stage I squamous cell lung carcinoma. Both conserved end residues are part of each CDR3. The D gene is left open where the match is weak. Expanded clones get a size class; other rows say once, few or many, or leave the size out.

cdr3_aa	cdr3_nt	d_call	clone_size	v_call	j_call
CASSVVEGQNTGELFF	TGTGCCAGCAGCGTAGTAGAGGGCCAGAACACCGGGGAGCTGTTTTTT	NA	once	TRBV9	TRBJ2-2
CASSKGSVGVGSYGYTF	NA	NA	NA	TRBV21-1	TRBJ1-2
CASKRAGGSEETQYF	TGTGCCAGTAAACGGGCGGGGGGGTCCGAAGAGACCCAGTACTTC	TRBD2	NA	TRBV19	TRBJ2-5
CASSILAGYNEQFF	TGTGCCAGTAGTATCTTAGCGGGATACAATGAGCAGTTCTTC	TRBD2	NA	TRBV19	TRBJ2-1
CASSLGNSYPNEKLFF	TGCGCCAGCAGCTTGGGTAATTCGTACCCGAATGAAAAACTGTTTTTT	NA	NA	TRBV5-1	TRBJ1-4
CASSLGGMNTEAFF	TGTGCCAGCAGCCTAGGGGGAATGAACACTGAAGCTTTCTTT	NA	NA	TRBV6-6	TRBJ1-1
CASSRGARDEKLFF	TGCGCCAGCAGCCGGGGGGCCAGAGATGAAAAACTGTTTTTT	NA	NA	TRBV5-1	TRBJ1-4
CASSIDRDQPQHF	TGTGCCAGTAGTATAGATAGAGATCAGCCCCAGCATTTT	NA	NA	TRBV19	TRBJ1-5
CASTWAPQGDTQYF	TGTGCCAGCACCTGGGCCCCTCAGGGAGATACGCAGTATTTT	NA	NA	TRBV6-6	TRBJ2-3
CASSTGITEKLFF	TGTGCCAGCAGTACTGGCATAACCGAAAAACTGTTTTTT	NA	NA	TRBV6-5	TRBJ1-4
CASSYSQRMINYGYTF	TGTGCCAGCAGTTACTCGCAACGGATGATAAACTATGGCTACACCTTC	NA	NA	TRBV6-5	TRBJ1-2
CASSLQGGDTGELFF	TGTGCCAGCAGCTTACAGGGTGGGGACACCGGGGAGCTGTTTTTT	NA	NA	TRBV7-9	TRBJ2-2
CASSSSGADYGYTF	TGTGCCAGCAGTTCATCAGGGGCGGACTATGGCTACACCTTC	NA	once	TRBV27	TRBJ1-2
CASSPSWSSYNEQFF	TGTGCCAGCAGCCCGTCTTGGAGCTCCTACAATGAGCAGTTCTTC	NA	once	TRBV5-4	TRBJ2-1
CASSLGTGTGVTEAFF	TGTGCCAGCAGCTTAGGAACCGGGACAGGGGTCACTGAAGCTTTCTTT	TRBD1	NA	TRBV7-2	TRBJ1-1
CAISIVQGKDTNYGYTF	TGTGCCATCAGTATAGTACAGGGAAAGGATACTAACTATGGCTACACCTTC	NA	once	TRBV10-3	TRBJ1-2
CASSRSIGTGLNGYTF	TGCGCCAGCAGCCGGTCCATCGGGACAGGTCTCAATGGCTACACCTTC	TRBD1	NA	TRBV5-1	TRBJ1-2
CSVEGQMNTEAFF	TGCAGCGTTGAAGGACAAATGAACACTGAAGCTTTCTTT	NA	NA	TRBV29-1	TRBJ1-1
CASSYSTGITEAFF	TGTGCCAGCAGTTACTCGACAGGTATAACTGAAGCTTTCTTT	NA	once	TRBV6-6	TRBJ1-1
CASSPWTSGGVDTQYF	TGCGCCAGCAGCCCCTGGACTAGCGGGGGGGTAGATACGCAGTATTTT	TRBD2	NA	TRBV5-1	TRBJ2-3
CASGGQTGPYEQYF	TGTGCCAGCGGGGGACAGACGGGTCCCTACGAGCAGTACTTC	TRBD1	NA	TRBV18	TRBJ2-7
CASRGVGTDNYGYTF	TGTGCCAGCAGGGGGGTTGGGACGGATAACTATGGCTACACCTTC	NA	NA	TRBV5-4	TRBJ1-2
CASSSRTGDNEQFF	TGCGCCAGCAGCAGTAGGACAGGGGACAATGAGCAGTTCTTC	TRBD1	NA	TRBV5-1	TRBJ2-1
CASSYDKQGSGNTIYF	TGTGCCAGCAGCTACGATAAACAGGGTTCTGGAAACACCATATATTTT	NA	NA	TRBV5-5	TRBJ1-3
CASRGLEAFF	TGTGCCAGCAGAGGGCTGGAAGCTTTCTTT	NA	NA	TRBV6-1	TRBJ1-1
CASTHRVAGNEQFF	TGTGCCAGCACCCACAGGGTTGCCGGCAATGAGCAGTTCTTC	NA	NA	TRBV28	TRBJ2-1
CASSEQPPMGQHF	TGTGCCAGCAGTGAACAGCCGCCCATGGGCCAGCATTTT	NA	NA	TRBV2	TRBJ1-5
CASSSSQRYSGANVLTF	TGTGCCAGCAGTTCTTCACAGCGATACTCTGGGGCCAACGTCCTGACTTTC	NA	NA	TRBV28	TRBJ2-6
CASSSRRAGTDTQYF	TGTGCCAGCAGCTCTAGACGGGCAGGGACAGATACGCAGTATTTT	NA	NA	TRBV5-6	TRBJ2-3
CASSLEQGINEKLFF	TGTGCCAGCAGTTTAGAACAGGGCATTAATGAAAAACTGTTTTTT	NA	NA	TRBV28	TRBJ1-4
CASSFRQGLQETQYF	TGTGCCAGCAGCTTTCGACAGGGACTCCAAGAGACCCAGTACTTC	NA	NA	TRBV5-6	TRBJ2-5
CASSEALIATNEKLFF	TGTGCCAGCAGTGAAGCGCTGATAGCAACTAATGAAAAACTGTTTTTT	NA	NA	TRBV6-1	TRBJ1-4
CASSEGGVSNQPQHF	TGCGCCAGCAGCGAAGGTGGGGTTAGCAATCAGCCCCAGCATTTT	NA	few	TRBV4-1	TRBJ1-5
CASSSPGQGARINGYTF	TGTGCCAGCAGCTCACCGGGACAGGGGGCGCGGATAAATGGCTACACCTTC	TRBD1	NA	TRBV7-2	TRBJ1-2
CASSLTGRGVTGELFF	TGTGCCAGCAGTTTAACGGGGCGGGGGGTCACCGGGGAGCTGTTTTTT	TRBD2	once	TRBV27	TRBJ2-2
CASGLGRQTTMNTEAFF	TGTGCTAGTGGTTTGGGACGGCAGACGACAATGAACACTGAAGCTTTCTTT	NA	NA	TRBV12-5	TRBJ1-1
CASSGSGQKHF	TGTGCCAGCAGTGGCTCCGGACAGAAGCATTTT	NA	few	TRBV2	TRBJ1-5
CASSNRPGQGALNSPLHF	TGTGCCAGCAGTAACCGGCCGGGACAGGGGGCTCTGAATTCACCCCTCCACTTT	TRBD1	once	TRBV27	TRBJ1-6
CASSYSSGGETQYF	TGTGCCAGCAGTTACTCTAGCGGGGGGGAGACCCAGTACTTC	TRBD2	NA	TRBV6-5	TRBJ2-5
CSGMETGAGTDTQYF	TGCAGCGGGATGGAAACAGGGGCCGGCACAGATACGCAGTATTTT	TRBD1	NA	TRBV29-1	TRBJ2-3
CASYLGEAFF	TGTGCCAGCTACCTCGGTGAAGCTTTCTTT	NA	once	TRBV6-1	TRBJ1-1
CASSTRGRQPQHF	TGTGCCAGCAGTACCAGGGGCCGGCAGCCCCAGCATTTT	NA	NA	TRBV27	TRBJ1-5
CASREEDTQYF	TGTGCCAGCAGAGAGGAAGATACGCAGTATTTT	NA	NA	TRBV6-5	TRBJ2-3
CASSEPLASSRTDTQYF	TGTGCCAGCAGTGAACCTCTCGCTAGTTCCCGCACAGATACGCAGTATTTT	NA	NA	TRBV6-1	TRBJ2-3
CASSARVGLYSPLHF	TGTGCCAGCAGTGCACGGGTTGGTTTGTATTCACCCCTCCACTTT	NA	NA	TRBV2	TRBJ1-6
CASSQTETYEQYF	TGTGCCAGCAGCCAGACAGAAACCTACGAGCAGTACTTC	NA	few	TRBV6-5	TRBJ2-7
CASSGTHAYTTQYF	TGTGCCAGTAGTGGGACACATGCTTATACGACCCAGTACTTC	NA	NA	TRBV19	TRBJ2-5
CSAHVINEQFF	TGCAGTGCTCATGTGATCAATGAGCAGTTCTTC	NA	NA	TRBV20-1	TRBJ2-1
CASSATGTPSYEQYF	TGTGCCAGCAGTGCGACCGGGACCCCCTCCTACGAGCAGTACTTC	NA	NA	TRBV6-5	TRBJ2-7
CASSAGHPGNEQYF	TGTGCCAGCAGCGCGGGACACCCTGGGAACGAGCAGTACTTC	NA	NA	TRBV5-6	TRBJ2-7
CATRDRGGSGANVLTF	TGTGCCACCCGGGACAGGGGGGGGTCTGGGGCCAACGTCCTGACTTTC	TRBD1	NA	TRBV19	TRBJ2-6
CAWSFQERRNTEAFF	TGTGCCTGGAGTTTTCAAGAACGGAGGAACACTGAAGCTTTCTTT	NA	NA	TRBV30	TRBJ1-1
CASTRLDPYEQYF	TGTGCCAGCACCCGGTTGGATCCCTACGAGCAGTACTTC	NA	NA	TRBV6-5	TRBJ2-7